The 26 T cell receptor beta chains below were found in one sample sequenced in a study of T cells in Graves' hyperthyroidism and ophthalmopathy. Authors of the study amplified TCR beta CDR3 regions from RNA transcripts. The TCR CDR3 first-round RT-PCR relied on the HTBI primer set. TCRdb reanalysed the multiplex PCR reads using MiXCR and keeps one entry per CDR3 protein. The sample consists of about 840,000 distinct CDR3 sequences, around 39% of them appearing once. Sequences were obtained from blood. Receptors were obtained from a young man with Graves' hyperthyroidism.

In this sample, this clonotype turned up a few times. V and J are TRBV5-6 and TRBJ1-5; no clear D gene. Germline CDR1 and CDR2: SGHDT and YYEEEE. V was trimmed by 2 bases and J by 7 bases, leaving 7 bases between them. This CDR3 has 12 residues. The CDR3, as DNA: TGTGCCAGCAGCTTTGGTAAGCAGCCCCAGCATTTT. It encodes CASSFGKQPQHF.

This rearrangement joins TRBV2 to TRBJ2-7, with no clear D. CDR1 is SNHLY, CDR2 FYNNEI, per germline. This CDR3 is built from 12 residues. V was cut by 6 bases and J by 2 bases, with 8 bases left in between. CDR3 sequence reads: CASRSHPYEQYF. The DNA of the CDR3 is TGTGCCAGCAGGTCTCACCCCTACGAGCAGTACTTC.

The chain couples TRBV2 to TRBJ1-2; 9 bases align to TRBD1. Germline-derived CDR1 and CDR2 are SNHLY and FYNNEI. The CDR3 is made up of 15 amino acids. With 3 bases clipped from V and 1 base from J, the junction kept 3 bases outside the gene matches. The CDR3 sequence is CASSDPDRGNYGYTF. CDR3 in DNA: TGTGCCAGCAGTGACCCGGACAGGGGTAACTATGGCTACACCTTC.

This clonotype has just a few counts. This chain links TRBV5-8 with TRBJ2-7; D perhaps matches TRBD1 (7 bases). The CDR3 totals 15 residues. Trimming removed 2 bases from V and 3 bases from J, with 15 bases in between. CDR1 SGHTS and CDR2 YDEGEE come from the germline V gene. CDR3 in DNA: TGTGCCAGCAGCTTCGGCGGGACAGCCTACTACGAGCAGTACTTC. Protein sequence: CASSFGGTAYYEQYF.

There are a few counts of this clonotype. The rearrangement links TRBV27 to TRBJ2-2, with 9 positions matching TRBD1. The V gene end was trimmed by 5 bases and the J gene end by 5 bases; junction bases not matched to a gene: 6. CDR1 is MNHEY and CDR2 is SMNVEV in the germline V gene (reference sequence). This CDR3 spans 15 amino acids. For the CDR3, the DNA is TGTGCCAGCAGTGGCCGGGACAGGGTGACCGGGGAGCTGTTTTTT. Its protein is CASSGRDRVTGELFF.

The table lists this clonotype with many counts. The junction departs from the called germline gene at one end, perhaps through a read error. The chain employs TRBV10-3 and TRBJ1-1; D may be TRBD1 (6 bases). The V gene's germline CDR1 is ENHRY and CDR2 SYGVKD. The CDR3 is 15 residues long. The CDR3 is CASSGYLDSNTEAFF. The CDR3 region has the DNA TGTGCCAGCAGTGGGTACTTGGACAGCAACACTGAAGCTTTCTTT.

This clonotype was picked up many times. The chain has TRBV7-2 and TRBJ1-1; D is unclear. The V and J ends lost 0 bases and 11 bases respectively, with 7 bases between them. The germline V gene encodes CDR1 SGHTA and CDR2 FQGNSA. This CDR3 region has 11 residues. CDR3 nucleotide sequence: TGTGCCAGCAGCTTAGCGGTGGGCGCTTTCTTT. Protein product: CASSLAVGAFF.

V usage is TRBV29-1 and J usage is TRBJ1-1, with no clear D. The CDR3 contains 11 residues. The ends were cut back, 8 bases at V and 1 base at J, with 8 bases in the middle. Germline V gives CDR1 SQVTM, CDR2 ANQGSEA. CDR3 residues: CSLNGNTEAFF. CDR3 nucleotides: TGCAGCTTGAACGGGAACACTGAAGCTTTCTTT.

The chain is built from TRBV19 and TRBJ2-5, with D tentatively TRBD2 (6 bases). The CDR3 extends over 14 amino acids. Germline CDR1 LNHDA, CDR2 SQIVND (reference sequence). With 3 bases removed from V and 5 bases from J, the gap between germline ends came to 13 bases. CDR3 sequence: CASSIFGGLETQYF. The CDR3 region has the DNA TGTGCCAGTAGTATCTTCGGGGGATTGGAGACCCAGTACTTC.

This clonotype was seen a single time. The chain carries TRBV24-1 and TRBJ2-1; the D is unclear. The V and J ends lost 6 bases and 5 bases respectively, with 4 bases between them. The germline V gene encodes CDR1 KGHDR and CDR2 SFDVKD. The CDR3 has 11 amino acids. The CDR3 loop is CATSHHNEQFF. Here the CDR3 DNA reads TGTGCCACCAGTCACCACAATGAGCAGTTCTTC.

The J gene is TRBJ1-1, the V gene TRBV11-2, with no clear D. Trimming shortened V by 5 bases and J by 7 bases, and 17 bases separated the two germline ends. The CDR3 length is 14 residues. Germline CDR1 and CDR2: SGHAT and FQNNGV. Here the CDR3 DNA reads TGTGCCAGCAGCCTAGCCTTAGGGTCCGGTGAAGCTTTCTTT. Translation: CASSLALGSGEAFF.

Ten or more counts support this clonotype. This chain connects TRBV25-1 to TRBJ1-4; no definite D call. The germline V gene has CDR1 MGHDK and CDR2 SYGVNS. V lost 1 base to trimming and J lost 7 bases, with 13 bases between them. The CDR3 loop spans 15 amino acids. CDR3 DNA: TGTGCCAGCAGTGAATTTGGAGGGAGTCGTGAAAAACTGTTTTTT. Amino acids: CASSEFGGSREKLFF.

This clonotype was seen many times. The CDR3 spells CASSPGFSGTGELFF. CDR3 DNA sequence: TGTGCCAGCAGCCCGGGGTTTAGCGGGACCGGGGAGCTGTTTTTT. The chain couples TRBV7-9 to TRBJ2-2, with TRBD2 matching 7 bases. Germline V gene sequence: CDR1 SEHNR, CDR2 FQNEAQ (reference sequence). This CDR3 contains 15 residues. V shed 5 bases and J 5 bases; nucleotides not matched to a gene: 8.

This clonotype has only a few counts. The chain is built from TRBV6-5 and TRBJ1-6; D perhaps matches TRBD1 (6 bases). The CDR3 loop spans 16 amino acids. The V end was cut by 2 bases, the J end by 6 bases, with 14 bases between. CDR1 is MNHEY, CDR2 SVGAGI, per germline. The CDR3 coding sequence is TGTGCCAGCAGTTACGCGACAGGATGGCGTAATTCACCCCTCCACTTT. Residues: CASSYATGWRNSPLHF.

CDR3 in DNA: TGTGCCAGCAGGTTACTTGCCGGGACTAGCCCCTACGAGCAGTACTTC. This sequence encodes CASRLLAGTSPYEQYF. The rearrangement uses TRBV6-5 and TRBJ2-7, with TRBD2 matching 9 bases. The V segment lost 6 bases and the J segment 2 bases; nucleotides outside the gene matches: 11. This CDR3 is built from 16 residues. CDR1 and CDR2 from the germline V gene are MNHEY and SVGAGI.

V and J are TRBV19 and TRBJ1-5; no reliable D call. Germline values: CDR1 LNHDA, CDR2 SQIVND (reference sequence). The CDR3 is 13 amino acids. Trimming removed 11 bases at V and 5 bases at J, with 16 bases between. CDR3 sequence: CAWSPNGDQPQHF. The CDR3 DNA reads TGTGCCTGGAGTCCTAATGGCGATCAGCCCCAGCATTTT.

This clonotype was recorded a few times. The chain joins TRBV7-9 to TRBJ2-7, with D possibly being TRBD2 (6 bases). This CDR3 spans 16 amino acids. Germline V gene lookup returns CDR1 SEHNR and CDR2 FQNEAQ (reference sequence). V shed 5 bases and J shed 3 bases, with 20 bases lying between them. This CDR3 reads CASSQEGGLVVYEQYF. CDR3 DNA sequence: TGTGCCAGCAGCCAAGAAGGAGGGTTAGTCGTCTACGAGCAGTACTTC.

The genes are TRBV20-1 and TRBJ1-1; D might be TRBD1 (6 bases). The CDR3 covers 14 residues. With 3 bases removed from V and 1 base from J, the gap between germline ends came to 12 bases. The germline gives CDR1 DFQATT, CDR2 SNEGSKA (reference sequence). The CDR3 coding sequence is TGCAGTGCTAGTAGGGGGGCCGGGAACACTGAAGCTTTCTTT. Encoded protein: CSASRGAGNTEAFF.

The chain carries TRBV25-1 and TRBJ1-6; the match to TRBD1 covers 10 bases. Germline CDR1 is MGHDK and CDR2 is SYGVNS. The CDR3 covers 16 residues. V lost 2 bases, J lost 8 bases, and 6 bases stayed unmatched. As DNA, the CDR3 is TGTGCCAGCAGTGAACAGCGACAGGGGGCCTATTCACCCCTCCACTTT. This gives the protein CASSEQRQGAYSPLHF. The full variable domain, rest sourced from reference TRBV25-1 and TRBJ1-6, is EADIYQTPRYLVIGTGKKITLECSQTMGHDKMYWYQQDPGMELHLIHYSYGVNSTEKGDLSSESTVSRIRTEHFPLTLESARPSHTSQYLCASSEQRQGAYSPLHFGNGTRLTVT.

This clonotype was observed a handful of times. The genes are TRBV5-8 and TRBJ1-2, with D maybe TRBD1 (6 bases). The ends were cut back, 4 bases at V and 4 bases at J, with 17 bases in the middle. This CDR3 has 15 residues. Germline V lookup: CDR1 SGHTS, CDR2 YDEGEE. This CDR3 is CASSRGQVTLYGYTF. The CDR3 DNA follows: TGTGCCAGCAGCCGGGGACAAGTAACCCTCTATGGCTACACCTTC.

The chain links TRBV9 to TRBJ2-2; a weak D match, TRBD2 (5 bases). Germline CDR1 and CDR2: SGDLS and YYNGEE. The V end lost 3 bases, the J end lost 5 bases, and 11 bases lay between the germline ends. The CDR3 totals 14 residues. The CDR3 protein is CASSAIGRTGELFF. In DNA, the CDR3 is TGTGCCAGCAGCGCAATAGGGAGAACCGGGGAGCTGTTTTTT.

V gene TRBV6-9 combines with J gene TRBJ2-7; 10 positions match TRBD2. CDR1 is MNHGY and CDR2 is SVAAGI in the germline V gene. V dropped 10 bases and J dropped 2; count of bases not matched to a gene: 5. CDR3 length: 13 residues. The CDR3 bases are TGTGCCACGGGACTAGCGCCAACCTACGAGCAGTACTTC. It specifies CATGLAPTYEQYF.

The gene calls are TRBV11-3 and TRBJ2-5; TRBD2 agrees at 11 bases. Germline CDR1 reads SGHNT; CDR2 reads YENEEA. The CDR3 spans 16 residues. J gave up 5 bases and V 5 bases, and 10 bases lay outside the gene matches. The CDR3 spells CASSIAGGLRSETQYF. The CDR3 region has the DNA TGTGCCAGCAGCATAGCGGGGGGGCTGAGGTCGGAGACCCAGTACTTC.

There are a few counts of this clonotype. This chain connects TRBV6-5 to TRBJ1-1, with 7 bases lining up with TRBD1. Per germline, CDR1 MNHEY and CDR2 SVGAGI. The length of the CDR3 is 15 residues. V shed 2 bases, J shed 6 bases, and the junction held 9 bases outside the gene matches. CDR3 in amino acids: CASSYGRGRGPEAFF. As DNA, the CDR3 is TGTGCCAGCAGTTACGGGAGGGGGCGCGGTCCTGAAGCTTTCTTT.

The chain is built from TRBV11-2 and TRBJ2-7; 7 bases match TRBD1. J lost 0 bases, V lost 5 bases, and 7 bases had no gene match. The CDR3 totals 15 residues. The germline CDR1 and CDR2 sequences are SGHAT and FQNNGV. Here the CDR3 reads CASSPNRGSSYEQYF. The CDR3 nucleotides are TGTGCCAGCAGCCCGAACAGGGGATCCTCCTACGAGCAGTACTTC.

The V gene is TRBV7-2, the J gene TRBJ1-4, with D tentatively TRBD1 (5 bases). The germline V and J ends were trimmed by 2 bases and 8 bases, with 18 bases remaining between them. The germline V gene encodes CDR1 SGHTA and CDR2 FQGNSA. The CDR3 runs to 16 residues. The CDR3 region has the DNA TGTGCCAGCAGCTTATCAGAGGGGAGATCGGGAGAAAAACTGTTTTTT. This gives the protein CASSLSEGRSGEKLFF.